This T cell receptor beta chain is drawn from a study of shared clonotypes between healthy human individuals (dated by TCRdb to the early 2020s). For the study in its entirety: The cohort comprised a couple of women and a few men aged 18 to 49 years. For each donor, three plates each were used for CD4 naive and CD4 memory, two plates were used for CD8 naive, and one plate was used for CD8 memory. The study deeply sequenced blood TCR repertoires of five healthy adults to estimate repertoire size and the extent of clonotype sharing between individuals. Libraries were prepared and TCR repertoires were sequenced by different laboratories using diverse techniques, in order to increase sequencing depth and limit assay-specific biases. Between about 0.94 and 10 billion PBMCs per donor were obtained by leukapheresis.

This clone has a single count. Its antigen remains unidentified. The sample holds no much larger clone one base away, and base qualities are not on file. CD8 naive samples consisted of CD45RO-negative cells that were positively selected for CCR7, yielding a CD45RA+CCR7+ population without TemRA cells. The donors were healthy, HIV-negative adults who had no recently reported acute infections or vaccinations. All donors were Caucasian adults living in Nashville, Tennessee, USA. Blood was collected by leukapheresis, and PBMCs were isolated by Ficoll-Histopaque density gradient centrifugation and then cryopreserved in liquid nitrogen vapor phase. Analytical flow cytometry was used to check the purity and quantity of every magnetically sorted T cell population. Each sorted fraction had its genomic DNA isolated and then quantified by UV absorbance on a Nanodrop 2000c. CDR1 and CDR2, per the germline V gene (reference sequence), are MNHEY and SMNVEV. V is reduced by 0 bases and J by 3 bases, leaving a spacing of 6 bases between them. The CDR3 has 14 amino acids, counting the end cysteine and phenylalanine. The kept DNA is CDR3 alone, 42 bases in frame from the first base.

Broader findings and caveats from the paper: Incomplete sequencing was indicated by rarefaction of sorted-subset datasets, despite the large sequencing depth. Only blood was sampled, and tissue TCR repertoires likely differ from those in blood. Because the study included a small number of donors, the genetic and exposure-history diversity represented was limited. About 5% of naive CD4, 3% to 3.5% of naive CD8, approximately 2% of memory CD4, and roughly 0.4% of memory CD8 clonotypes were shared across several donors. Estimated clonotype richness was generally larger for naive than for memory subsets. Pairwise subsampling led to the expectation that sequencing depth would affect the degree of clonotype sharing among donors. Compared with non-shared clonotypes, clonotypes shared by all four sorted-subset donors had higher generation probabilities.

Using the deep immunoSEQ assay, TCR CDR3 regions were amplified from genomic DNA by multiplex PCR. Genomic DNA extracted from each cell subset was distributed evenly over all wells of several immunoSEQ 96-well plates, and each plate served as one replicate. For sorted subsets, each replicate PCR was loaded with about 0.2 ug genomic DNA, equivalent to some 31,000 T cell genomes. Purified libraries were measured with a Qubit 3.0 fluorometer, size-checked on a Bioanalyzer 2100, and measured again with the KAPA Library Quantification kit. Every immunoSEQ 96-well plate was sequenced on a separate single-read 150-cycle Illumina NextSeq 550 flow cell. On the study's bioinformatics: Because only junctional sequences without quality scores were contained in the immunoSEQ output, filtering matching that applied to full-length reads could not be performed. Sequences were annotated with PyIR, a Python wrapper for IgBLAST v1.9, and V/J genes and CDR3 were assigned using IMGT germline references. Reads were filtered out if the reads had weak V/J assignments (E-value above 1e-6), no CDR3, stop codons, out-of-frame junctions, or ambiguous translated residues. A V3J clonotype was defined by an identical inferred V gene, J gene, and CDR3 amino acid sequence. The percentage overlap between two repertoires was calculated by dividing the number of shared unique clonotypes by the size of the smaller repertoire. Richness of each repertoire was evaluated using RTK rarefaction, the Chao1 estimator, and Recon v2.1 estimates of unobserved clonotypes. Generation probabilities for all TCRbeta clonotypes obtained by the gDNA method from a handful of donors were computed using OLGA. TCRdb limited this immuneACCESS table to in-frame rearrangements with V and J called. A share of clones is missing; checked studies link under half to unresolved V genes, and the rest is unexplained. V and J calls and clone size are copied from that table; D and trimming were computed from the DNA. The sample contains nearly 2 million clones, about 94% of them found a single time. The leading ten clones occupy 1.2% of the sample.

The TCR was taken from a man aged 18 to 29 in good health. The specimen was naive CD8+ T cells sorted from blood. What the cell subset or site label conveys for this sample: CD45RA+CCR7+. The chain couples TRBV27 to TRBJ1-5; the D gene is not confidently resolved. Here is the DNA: TGTGCCAGCAGTTTATCGTCCTTCAATCAGCCCCAGCATTTT. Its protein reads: CASSLSSFNQPQHF.